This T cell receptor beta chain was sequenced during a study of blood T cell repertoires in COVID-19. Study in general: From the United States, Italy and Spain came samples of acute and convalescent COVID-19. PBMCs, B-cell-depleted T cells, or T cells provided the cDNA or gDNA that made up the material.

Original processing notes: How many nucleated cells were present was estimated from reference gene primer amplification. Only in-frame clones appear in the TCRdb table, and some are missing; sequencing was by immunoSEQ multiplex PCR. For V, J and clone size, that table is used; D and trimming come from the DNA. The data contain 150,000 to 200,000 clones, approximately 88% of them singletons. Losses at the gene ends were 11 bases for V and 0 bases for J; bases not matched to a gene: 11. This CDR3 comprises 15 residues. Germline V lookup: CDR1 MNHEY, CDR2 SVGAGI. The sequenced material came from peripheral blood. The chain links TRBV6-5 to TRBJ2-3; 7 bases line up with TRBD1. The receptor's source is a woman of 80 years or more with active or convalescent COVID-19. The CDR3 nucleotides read TGTGCCGCCCTCGAGCCGGGACAGAGCACAGATACGCAGTATTTT. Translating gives CAALEPGQSTDTQYF.